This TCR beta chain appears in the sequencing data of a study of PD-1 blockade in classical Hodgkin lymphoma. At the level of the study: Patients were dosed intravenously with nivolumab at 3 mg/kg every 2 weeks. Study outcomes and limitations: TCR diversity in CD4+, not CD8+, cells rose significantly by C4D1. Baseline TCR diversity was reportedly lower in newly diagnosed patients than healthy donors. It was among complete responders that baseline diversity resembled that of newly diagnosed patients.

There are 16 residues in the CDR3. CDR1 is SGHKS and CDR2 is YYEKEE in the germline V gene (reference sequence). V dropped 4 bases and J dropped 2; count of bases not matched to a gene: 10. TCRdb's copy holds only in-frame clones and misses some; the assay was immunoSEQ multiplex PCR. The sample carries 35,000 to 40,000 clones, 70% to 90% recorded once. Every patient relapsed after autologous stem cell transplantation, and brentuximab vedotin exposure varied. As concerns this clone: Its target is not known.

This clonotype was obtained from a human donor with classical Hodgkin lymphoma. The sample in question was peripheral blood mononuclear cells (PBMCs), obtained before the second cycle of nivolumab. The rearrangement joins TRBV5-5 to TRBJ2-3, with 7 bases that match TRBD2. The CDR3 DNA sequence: TGTGCCAGCAGCCCCTGGGTAGCGGGTCCCACAGATACGCAGTATTTT. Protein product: CASSPWVAGPTDTQYF.